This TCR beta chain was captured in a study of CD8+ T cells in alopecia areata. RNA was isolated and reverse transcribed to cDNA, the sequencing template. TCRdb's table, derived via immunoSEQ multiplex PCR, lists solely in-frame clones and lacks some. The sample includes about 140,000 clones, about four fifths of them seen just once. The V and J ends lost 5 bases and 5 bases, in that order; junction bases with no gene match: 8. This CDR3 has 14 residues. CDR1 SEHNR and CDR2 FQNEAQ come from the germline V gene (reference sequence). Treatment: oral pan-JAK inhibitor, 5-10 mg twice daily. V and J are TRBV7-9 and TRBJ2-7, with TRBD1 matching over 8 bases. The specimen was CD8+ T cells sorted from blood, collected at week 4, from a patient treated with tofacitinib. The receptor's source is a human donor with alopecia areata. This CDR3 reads CASSPEDRAHEQYF. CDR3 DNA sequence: TGTGCCAGCAGCCCCGAGGACAGGGCCCACGAGCAGTACTTC. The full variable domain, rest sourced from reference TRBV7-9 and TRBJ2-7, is DTGVSQNPRHKITKRGQNVTFRCDPISEHNRLYWYRQTLGQGPEFLTYFQNEAQLEKSRLLSDRFSAERPKGSFSTLEIQRTEQGDSAMYLCASSPEDRAHEQYFGPGTRLTVT.